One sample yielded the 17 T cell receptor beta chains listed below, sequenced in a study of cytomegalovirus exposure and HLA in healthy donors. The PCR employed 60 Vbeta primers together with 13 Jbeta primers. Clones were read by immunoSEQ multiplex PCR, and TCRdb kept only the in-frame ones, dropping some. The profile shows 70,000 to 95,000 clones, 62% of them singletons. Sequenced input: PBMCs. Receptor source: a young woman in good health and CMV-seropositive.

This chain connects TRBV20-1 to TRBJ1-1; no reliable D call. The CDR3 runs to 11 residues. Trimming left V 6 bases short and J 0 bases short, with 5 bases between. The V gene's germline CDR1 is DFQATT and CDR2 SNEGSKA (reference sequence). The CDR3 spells CSAEVNTEAFF. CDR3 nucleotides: TGCAGTGCAGAGGTGAACACTGAAGCTTTCTTT.

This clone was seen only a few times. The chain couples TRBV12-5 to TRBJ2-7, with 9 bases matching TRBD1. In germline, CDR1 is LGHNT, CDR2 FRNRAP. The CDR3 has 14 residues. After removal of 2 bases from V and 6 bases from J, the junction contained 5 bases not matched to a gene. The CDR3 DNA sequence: TGTGCTAGTGGTTTGATCCCGACAGGGGGCGAGCAGTACTTC. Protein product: CASGLIPTGGEQYF.

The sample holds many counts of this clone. CDR3 region: CASSQTIGGVGELFF. The CDR3 DNA is TGTGCCAGCAGCCAAACGATCGGCGGGGTCGGGGAGCTGTTTTTT. V is TRBV14 and J is TRBJ2-2, with TRBD2 as a possible D gene (6 bases). The CDR3 spans 15 residues. Germline V gives CDR1 SGHDN, CDR2 FVKESK. Trimming removed 2 bases at V and 7 bases at J, with 14 bases between.

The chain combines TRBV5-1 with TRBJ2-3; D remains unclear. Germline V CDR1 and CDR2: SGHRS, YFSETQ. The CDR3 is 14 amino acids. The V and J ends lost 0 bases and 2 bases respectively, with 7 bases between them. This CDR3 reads CASSLAGYTDTQYF. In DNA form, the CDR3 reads TGCGCCAGCAGCTTGGCCGGTTACACAGATACGCAGTATTTT.

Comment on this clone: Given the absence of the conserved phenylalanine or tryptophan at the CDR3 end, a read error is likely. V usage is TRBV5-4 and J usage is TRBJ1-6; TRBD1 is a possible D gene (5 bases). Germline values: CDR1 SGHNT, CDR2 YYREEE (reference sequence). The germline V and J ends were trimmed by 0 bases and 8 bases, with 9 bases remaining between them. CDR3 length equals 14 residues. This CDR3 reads CASSLETVHSPLHL. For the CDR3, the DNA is TGTGCCAGCAGCTTGGAGACAGTCCATTCACCCCTCCACCTT.

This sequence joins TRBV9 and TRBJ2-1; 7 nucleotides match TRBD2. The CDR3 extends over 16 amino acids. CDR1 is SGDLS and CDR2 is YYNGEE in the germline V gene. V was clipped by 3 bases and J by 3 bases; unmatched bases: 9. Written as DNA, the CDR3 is TGTGCCAGCAGCGCCCTAGGTGGGGGGGTCTACAATGAGCAGTTCTTC. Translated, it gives CASSALGGGVYNEQFF.

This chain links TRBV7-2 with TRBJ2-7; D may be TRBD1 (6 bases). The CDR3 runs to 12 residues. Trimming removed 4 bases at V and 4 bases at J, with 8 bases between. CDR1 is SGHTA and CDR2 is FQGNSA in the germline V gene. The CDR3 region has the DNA TGTGCCAGCAGCTATACAGGGTACGAGCAGTACTTC. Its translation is CASSYTGYEQYF.

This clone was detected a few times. CDR3 in amino acids: CASSPPGQGNEKLFF. The DNA for the CDR3 is TGTGCCAGCAGCCCCCCGGGACAGGGGAATGAAAAACTGTTTTTT. V usage is TRBV7-2 and J usage is TRBJ1-4; the match to TRBD1 covers 10 bases. V lost 5 bases and J lost 5; bases outside the gene matches: 5. This CDR3 is 15 amino acids long. CDR1 is SGHTA, CDR2 FQGNSA, per germline.

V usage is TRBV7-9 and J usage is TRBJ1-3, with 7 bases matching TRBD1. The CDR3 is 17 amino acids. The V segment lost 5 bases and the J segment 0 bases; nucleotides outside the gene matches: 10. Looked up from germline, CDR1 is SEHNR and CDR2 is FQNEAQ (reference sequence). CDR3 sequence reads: CASSRQGLSLSGNTIYF. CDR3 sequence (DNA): TGTGCCAGCAGCCGACAGGGATTGAGCCTCTCTGGAAACACCATATATTTT.

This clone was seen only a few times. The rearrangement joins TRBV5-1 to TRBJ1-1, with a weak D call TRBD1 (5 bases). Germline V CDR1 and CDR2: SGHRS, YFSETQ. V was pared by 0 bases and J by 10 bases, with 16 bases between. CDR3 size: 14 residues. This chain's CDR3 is CASSLGQSRSVAFF. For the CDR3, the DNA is TGCGCCAGCAGCTTGGGACAGTCAAGAAGTGTAGCTTTCTTT.

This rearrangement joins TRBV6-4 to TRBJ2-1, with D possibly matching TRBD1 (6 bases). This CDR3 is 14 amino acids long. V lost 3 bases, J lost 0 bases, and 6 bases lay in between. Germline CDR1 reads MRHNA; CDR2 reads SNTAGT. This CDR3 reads CASSEGGSYNEQFF. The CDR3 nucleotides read TGTGCCAGCAGTGAAGGGGGCTCCTACAATGAGCAGTTCTTC.

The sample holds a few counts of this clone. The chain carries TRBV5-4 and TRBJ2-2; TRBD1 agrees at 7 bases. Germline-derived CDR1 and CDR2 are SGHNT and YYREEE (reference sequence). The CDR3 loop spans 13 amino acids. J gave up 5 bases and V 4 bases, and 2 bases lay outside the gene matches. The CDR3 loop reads CASSRRGTGELFF. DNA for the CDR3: TGTGCCAGCAGCCGCAGGGGGACCGGGGAGCTGTTTTTT.

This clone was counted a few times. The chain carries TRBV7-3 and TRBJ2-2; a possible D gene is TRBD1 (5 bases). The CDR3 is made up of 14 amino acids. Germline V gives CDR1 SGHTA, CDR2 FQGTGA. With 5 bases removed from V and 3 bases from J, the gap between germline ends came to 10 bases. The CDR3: CASSQSRDTGELFF. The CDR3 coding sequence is TGTGCCAGCAGCCAGTCCAGGGACACCGGGGAGCTGTTTTTT. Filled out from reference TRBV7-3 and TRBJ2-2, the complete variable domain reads GAGVSQTPSNKVTEKGKYVELRCDPISGHTALYWYRQSLGQGPEFLIYFQGTGAADDSGLPNDRFFAVRPEGSVSTLKIQRTERGDSAVYLCASSQSRDTGELFFGEGSRLTVL.

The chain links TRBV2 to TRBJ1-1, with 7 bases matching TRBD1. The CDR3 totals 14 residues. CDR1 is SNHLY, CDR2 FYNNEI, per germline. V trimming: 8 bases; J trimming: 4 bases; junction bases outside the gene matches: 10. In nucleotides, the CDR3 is TGTGCCAGCGGAGGTGAGGGGGCAATCACTGAAGCTTTCTTT. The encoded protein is CASGGEGAITEAFF.

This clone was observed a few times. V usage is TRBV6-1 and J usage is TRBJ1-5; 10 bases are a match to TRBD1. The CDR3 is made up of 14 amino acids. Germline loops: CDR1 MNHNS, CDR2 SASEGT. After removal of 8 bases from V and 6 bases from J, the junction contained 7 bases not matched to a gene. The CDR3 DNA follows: TGTGCCAGCTTGGGACAGGGGATGGGTCAGCCCCAGCATTTT. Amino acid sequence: CASLGQGMGQPQHF.

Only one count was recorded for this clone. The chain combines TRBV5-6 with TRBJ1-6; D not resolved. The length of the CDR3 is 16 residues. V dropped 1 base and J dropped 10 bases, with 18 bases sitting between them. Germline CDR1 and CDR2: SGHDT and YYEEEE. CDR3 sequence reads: CASSLMSGSLMSPLHF. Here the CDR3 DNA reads TGTGCCAGCAGCTTGATGTCCGGGAGTCTGATGTCACCCCTCCACTTT.

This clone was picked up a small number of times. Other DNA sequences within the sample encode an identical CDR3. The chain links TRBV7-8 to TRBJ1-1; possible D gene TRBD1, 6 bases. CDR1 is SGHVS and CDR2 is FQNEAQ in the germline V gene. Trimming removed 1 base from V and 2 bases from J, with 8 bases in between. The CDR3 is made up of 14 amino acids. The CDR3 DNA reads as TGTGCCAGCAGCTTAGGGACAGCTAACACTGAAGCTTTCTTT. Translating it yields CASSLGTANTEAFF.